The 9 T cell receptor beta chains below all came from one sample that was sequenced in a study of T cell responses to AZD1222 COVID-19 vaccine. TCRdb's table, derived via immunoSEQ multiplex PCR, lists solely in-frame clones and lacks some. This sample yields roughly 200,000 clones, of which over 85% are seen a single time; 3.6% belongs to the top ten. Sequencing was performed on peripheral blood, taken 28 days after the second dose of the MenACWY control vaccine. All receptors derive from an adult who received the MenACWY meningococcal vaccine as a control.

This rearrangement joins TRBV27 to TRBJ1-2; the D is unclear. This CDR3 is 13 amino acids long. V lost 6 bases and J 4 bases, leaving 12 bases between the germline ends. CDR1 is MNHEY, CDR2 SMNVEV, per germline (reference sequence). Here the CDR3 reads CASRLYNLYGYTF. In nucleotides, the CDR3 is TGTGCCAGCAGACTGTATAATCTCTATGGCTACACCTTC.

This clone was found once. This chain joins TRBV9 and TRBJ1-4; TRBD1 agrees at 8 bases. Trimming removed 3 bases from V and 4 bases from J; junction bases left unmatched: 5. Germline V lookup: CDR1 SGDLS, CDR2 YYNGEE. CDR3 length equals 15 residues. The CDR3 reads CASSARQGSNEKLFF. CDR3 DNA: TGTGCCAGCAGCGCCCGACAGGGGAGTAATGAAAAACTGTTTTTT.

The genes are TRBV11-3 and TRBJ2-7; TRBD1 matches at 10 bases. The CDR3 loop spans 15 amino acids. Per the germline V gene, CDR1 is SGHNT and CDR2 is YENEEA. With 5 bases clipped from V and 3 bases from J, the junction kept 7 bases outside the gene matches. The DNA of the CDR3 is TGTGCCAGCAGCCTAATCGGGACAGGGGACTACGAGCAGTACTTC. This encodes CASSLIGTGDYEQYF.

This chain connects TRBV5-1 to TRBJ2-1; 14 bases map to TRBD2. V lost 4 bases and J lost 8; bases outside the gene matches: 2. Looked up from germline, CDR1 is SGHRS and CDR2 is YFSETQ. The CDR3 spans 14 residues. The CDR3 coding sequence is TGCGCCAGCAGCCCGGGACTAGCGGGAGATGAGCAGTTCTTC. Translation gives CASSPGLAGDEQFF.

The V gene is TRBV6-5, the J gene TRBJ2-5; D perhaps matches TRBD2 (6 bases). The V gene's germline CDR1 is MNHEY and CDR2 SVGAGI. CDR3 size: 15 residues. Between the trimmed V and J ends, which lost 11 bases and 5 bases, there was a span of 24 bases. The chain's CDR3 is CAGGYGGRRVETQYF. The DNA for the CDR3 is TGTGCCGGGGGGTACGGCGGACGACGGGTGGAGACCCAGTACTTC.

CDR3 region: CASTRTHAGELFF. The CDR3 DNA follows: TGTGCCAGTACCCGGACACATGCCGGGGAGCTGTTTTTT. This sequence joins TRBV19 and TRBJ2-2; maybe TRBD1 (5 bases). The CDR3 contains 13 residues. The ends were cut back, 7 bases at V and 6 bases at J, with 12 bases in the middle. From germline, CDR1 is LNHDA and CDR2 SQIVND (reference sequence).

This rearrangement joins TRBV5-1 to TRBJ2-7; TRBD1 aligns across 11 bases. The V segment lost 4 bases and the J segment 7 bases; nucleotides outside the gene matches: 10. Germline assignment: CDR1 SGHRS and CDR2 YFSETQ. The CDR3 spans 15 residues. The chain's CDR3 is CASSRDRGDSGEQYF. CDR3 in DNA: TGCGCCAGCAGCCGGGACAGGGGGGATTCGGGTGAGCAGTACTTC. Together with reference TRBV5-1 and TRBJ2-7, the CDR3 gives the full variable domain: KAGVTQTPRYLIKTRGQQVTLSCSPISGHRSVSWYQQTPGQGLQFLFEYFSETQRNKGNFPGRFSGRQFSNSRSEMNVSTLELGDSALYLCASSRDRGDSGEQYFGPGTRLTVT.

The chain combines TRBV21-1 with TRBJ1-4; the tabulated D call, TRBD1, remains unverified against the DNA. TRBV21-1 is noted as a pseudogene. The CDR3 loop spans 15 amino acids. CDR3 residues: CASSPCRDRLEKLFF. The CDR3 bases are TGTGCCAGCAGCCCCTGCCGGGACAGACTTGAAAAACTGTTTTTT.

The chain couples TRBV10-3 to TRBJ2-1, with D unresolved. CDR3 size: 11 residues. From germline, CDR1 is ENHRY and CDR2 SYGVKD. With 4 bases removed from V and 8 bases from J, the gap between germline ends came to 6 bases. Written as DNA, the CDR3 is TGTGCCATCAGTGGACACGATGAGCAGTTCTTC. It codes for CAISGHDEQFF.